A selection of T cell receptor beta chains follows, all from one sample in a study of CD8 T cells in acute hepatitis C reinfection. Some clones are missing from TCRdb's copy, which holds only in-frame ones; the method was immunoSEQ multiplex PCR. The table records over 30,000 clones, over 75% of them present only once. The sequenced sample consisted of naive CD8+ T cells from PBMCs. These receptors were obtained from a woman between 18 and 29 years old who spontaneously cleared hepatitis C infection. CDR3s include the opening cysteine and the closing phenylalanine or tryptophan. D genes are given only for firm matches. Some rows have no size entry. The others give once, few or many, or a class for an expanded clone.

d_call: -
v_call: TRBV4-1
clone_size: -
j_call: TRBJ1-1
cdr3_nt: TGCGCCAGCAGCCACATAGAAGAAGCTTTCTTT
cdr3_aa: CASSHIEEAFF

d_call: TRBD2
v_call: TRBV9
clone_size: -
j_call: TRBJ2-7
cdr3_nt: TGTGCCAGCAGCTCAGCCCCCGGGACTAGCGGGAGCCCCTACGAGCAGTACTTC
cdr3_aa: CASSSAPGTSGSPYEQYF

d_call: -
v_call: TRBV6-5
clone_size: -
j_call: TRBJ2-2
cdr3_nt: TGTGCCAGCAGTGGGGGACTCCCCACCGGGGAGCTGTTTTTT
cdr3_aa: CASSGGLPTGELFF

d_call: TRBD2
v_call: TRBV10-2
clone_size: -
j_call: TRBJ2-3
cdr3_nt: TGCGCCAGCAAGGAAACTAGCGGGAGCTCGACGCAGTATTTT
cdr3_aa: CASKETSGSSTQYF

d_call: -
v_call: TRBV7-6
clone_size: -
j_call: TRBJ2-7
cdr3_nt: TGTGCCAGCAGCTTCCGGGACTCTCGCGAGCAGTACTTC
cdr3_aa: CASSFRDSREQYF

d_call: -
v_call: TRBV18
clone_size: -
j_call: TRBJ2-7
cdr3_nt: TGTGCCAGCTCACCAATCTCCCTGACTAAGGAGCAGTACTTC
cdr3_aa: CASSPISLTKEQYF

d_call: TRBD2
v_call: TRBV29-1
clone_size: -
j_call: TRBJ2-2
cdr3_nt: TGCAGCGTTGAAACTAGCGGGAGTACCGGGGAGCTGTTTTTT
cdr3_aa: CSVETSGSTGELFF

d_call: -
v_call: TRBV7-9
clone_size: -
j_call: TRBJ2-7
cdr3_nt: TGTGCCAGCAGGGGAAGCTCCTACGAGCAGTACTTC
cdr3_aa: CASRGSSYEQYF

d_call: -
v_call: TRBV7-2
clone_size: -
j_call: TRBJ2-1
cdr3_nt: TGTGCCAGCAGCTTACTAATCGGGGGAAACAATGAGCAGTTCTTC
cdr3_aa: CASSLLIGGNNEQFF

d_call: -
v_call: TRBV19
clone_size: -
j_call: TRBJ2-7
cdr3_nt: TGTGCCAGTAGTGACACCGGGACGTACTACGAGCAGTACTTC
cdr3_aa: CASSDTGTYYEQYF

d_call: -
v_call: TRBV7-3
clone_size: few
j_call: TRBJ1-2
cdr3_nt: TGTGCCAGCAGCCCCGGCTCTTCGGGGGCTGGCTACACCTTC
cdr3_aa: CASSPGSSGAGYTF

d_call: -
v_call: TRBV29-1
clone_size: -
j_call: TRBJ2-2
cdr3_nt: TGCAGCGTTGAGGGGGCAAAGACCGGGGAGCTGTTTTTT
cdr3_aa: CSVEGAKTGELFF

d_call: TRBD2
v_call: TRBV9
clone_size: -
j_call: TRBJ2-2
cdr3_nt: TGTGCCAGCAGCCTGTGGGGTGGGACTAGCGGGGGACCTCACACCGGGGAGCTGTTTTTT
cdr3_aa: CASSLWGGTSGGPHTGELFF

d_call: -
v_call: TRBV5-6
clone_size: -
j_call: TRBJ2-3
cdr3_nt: TGTGCCAGCAGCTCCACGGGCACAGATACGCAGTATTTT
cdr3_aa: CASSSTGTDTQYF

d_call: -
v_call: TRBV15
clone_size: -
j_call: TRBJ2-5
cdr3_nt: TGTGCCACCAGCCACCGGGACGGACTGGAGACCCAGTACTTC
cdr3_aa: CATSHRDGLETQYF

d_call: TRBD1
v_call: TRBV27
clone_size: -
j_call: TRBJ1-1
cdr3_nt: TGTGCCAGCAGTTGGACAGGGAGAGGGAACACTGAAGCTTTCTTT
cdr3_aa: CASSWTGRGNTEAFF

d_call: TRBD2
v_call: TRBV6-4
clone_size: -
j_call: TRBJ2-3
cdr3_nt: TGTGCCAGCAGAGGGGCGGGAGGCCCAGATACGCAGTATTTT
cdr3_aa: CASRGAGGPDTQYF

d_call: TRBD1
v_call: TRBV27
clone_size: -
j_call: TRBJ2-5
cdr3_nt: TGTGCCAGCAGTTTTGCCACCTTGGGACAGGGGTTCCAAGAGACCCAGTACTTC
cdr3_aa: CASSFATLGQGFQETQYF

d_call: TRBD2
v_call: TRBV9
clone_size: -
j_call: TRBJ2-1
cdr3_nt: TGTGCCAGCAGCCCGTGGGGGAGGGAAAACAATGAGCAGTTCTTC
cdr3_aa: CASSPWGRENNEQFF

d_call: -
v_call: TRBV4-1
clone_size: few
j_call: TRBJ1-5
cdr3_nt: TGCGCCAGCAGCCAAGATGGGGCAGGCAATCAGCCCCAGCATTTT
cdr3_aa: CASSQDGAGNQPQHF